These 3 T cell receptor beta chains came from one sample sequenced in a study of T cells in Graves' hyperthyroidism and ophthalmopathy. There were TCR beta CDR3 regions amplified from RNA transcripts. RT-PCR in the first round (using the HTBI primer set) targeted the TCR CDR3. In TCRdb, the multiplex PCR reads were re-called with MiXCR into one record per CDR3 protein. The data hold almost 600,000 distinct CDR3 sequences, with approximately 14% observed a single time. Specimen: blood. Source of these receptors: a woman in her twenties or thirties with Graves' hyperthyroidism that later progressed to Graves' ophthalmopathy.

This clonotype was observed a handful of times. A read error may account for a junction end that differs from germline. The rearrangement joins TRBV10-3 to TRBJ2-5; 10 nucleotides agree with TRBD1. CDR1 is ENHRY and CDR2 is SYGVKD in the germline V gene. This CDR3 is built from 13 residues. In DNA, the CDR3 is TGCTCGACAGGGGGCGATGTTCAAGAGACCCAGTACTTC. Residues: CSTGGDVQETQYF.

The chain links TRBV28 to TRBJ2-1, with TRBD2 matching over 7 bases. CDR3 length equals 14 residues. V shed 4 bases and J 10 bases; nucleotides not matched to a gene: 10. From germline, CDR1 is MDHEN and CDR2 SYDVKM. Here the CDR3 reads CASSSWGGLGEQFF. The CDR3, as DNA: TGTGCCAGCAGTTCATGGGGAGGGCTAGGGGAGCAGTTCTTC.

This clonotype was observed many times. V and J are TRBV12-3 or TRBV12-4 and TRBJ2-2, with no clear D. V dropped 7 bases and J dropped 3 bases, with 15 bases sitting between them. The CDR3 totals 15 residues. The CDR3 DNA sequence: TGTGCCAGCACCATAGCAGACTCCTACACCGGGGAGCTGTTTTTT. It encodes CASTIADSYTGELFF.